The 27 T cell receptor beta chains below were found in one sample sequenced in a study of T cells after posttransplantation cyclophosphamide. Sequencing used immunoSEQ multiplex PCR; TCRdb keeps in-frame clones, though not all of them. This sample comprises some 40,000 clones, none seen once only. The sequencing sample was made of PBMCs. These receptors came from a man between 50 and 59 years old in good health, CMV-negative, and a related stem cell transplant donor.

This clone was detected many times. The chain joins TRBV9 to TRBJ2-7; 7 bases agree with TRBD2. The CDR3 loop spans 14 amino acids. Losses at the gene ends were 4 bases for V and 6 bases for J; bases not matched to a gene: 10. Germline values: CDR1 SGDLS, CDR2 YYNGEE. The CDR3 loop is CASSPLLGGGEQYF. The CDR3 DNA reads TGTGCCAGCAGCCCCCTTCTGGGGGGGGGCGAGCAGTACTTC.

The sample holds a few counts of this clone. Other DNA sequences from this sample encode an identical CDR3 as well. The chain links TRBV5-6 to TRBJ2-2, with D unclear. Between the trimmed V and J ends, which lost 8 bases and 7 bases, there was a span of 24 bases. Germline-derived CDR1 and CDR2 are SGHDT and YYEEEE. The CDR3 spans 16 residues. CDR3: CASSRFMTHSGGELFF. The DNA of the CDR3 is TGTGCCAGTTCTCGGTTTATGACTCATTCGGGCGGGGAGCTGTTTTTT.

The genes are TRBV19 and TRBJ1-6; 8 positions agree with TRBD1. CDR1 and CDR2 from the germline V gene are LNHDA and SQIVND (reference sequence). With 6 bases clipped from V and 4 bases from J, the junction kept 5 bases outside the gene matches. This CDR3 is 15 amino acids long. The chain's CDR3 is CASRLGQGYNSPLHF. The CDR3 coding sequence is TGTGCCAGTAGACTCGGACAGGGTTATAATTCACCCCTCCACTTT.

This clone was observed many times. The chain is built from TRBV4-1 and TRBJ2-6, with TRBD1 matching over 7 bases. J gave up 0 bases and V 6 bases, and 5 bases lay outside the gene matches. Germline-derived CDR1 and CDR2 are MGHRA and YSYEKL. The CDR3 totals 16 residues. The CDR3 DNA sequence: TGCGCCAGCAGGGGGACAGTGATCTCTGGGGCCAACGTCCTGACTTTC. Protein: CASRGTVISGANVLTF.

This clone was picked up many times. The rearrangement joins TRBV7-2 to TRBJ1-2; D is ambiguous. This CDR3 has 15 residues. Germline-derived CDR1 and CDR2 are SGHTA and FQGNSA. The germline V and J ends were trimmed by 3 bases and 5 bases, with 16 bases remaining between them. The CDR3 region is CASSFSTVLVYGYTF. The CDR3 DNA reads as TGTGCCAGCAGCTTTTCGACGGTCCTAGTATATGGCTACACCTTC.

The chain has TRBV7-9 and TRBJ2-3; 7 nucleotides align to TRBD2. The CDR3 loop spans 17 amino acids. V gave up 1 base and J gave up 2 bases; unmatched junction bases: 9. The germline CDR1 and CDR2 sequences are SEHNR and FQNEAQ (reference sequence). CDR3 DNA sequence: TGTGCCAGCAGCTTAGTGGTCGGGGGGTCTAACACAGATACGCAGTATTTT. Translating it yields CASSLVVGGSNTDTQYF.

This clone was detected ten times or more. The chain combines TRBV19 with TRBJ1-5; a possible D gene is TRBD1 (5 bases). The V gene's germline CDR1 is LNHDA and CDR2 SQIVND (reference sequence). CDR3 length: 16 amino acids. Trimming shortened V by 5 bases and J by 4 bases, and 18 bases separated the two germline ends. The CDR3 coding sequence is TGTGCCAGTAGTCCCAGGGTTTCGTTAGCAAATCAGCCCCAGCATTTT. This translates into CASSPRVSLANQPQHF.

This clone was found many times. The genes are TRBV5-6 and TRBJ1-1; 9 nucleotides match TRBD1. The CDR3 runs 18 residues. After removal of 4 bases from V and 3 bases from J, the junction contained 16 bases not matched to a gene. The germline gives CDR1 SGHDT, CDR2 YYEEEE. The CDR3 DNA reads as TGTGCCAGCAGCCGTACCATTACAGGGGGCGGAGAGGACACTGAAGCTTTCTTT. Its translation is CASSRTITGGGEDTEAFF.

This clone was detected ten times or more. The CDR3 protein is CASSSRMFRAHLGGHTEAFF. CDR3 in DNA: TGTGCCAGCAGTTCTCGTATGTTCCGGGCCCACCTCGGGGGGCACACTGAAGCTTTCTTT. V gene TRBV27 combines with J gene TRBJ1-1, with D possibly being TRBD1 (6 bases). This CDR3 has 20 residues. V lost 4 bases, J lost 3 bases, and 30 bases lay in between. Germline assignment: CDR1 MNHEY and CDR2 SMNVEV (reference sequence).

The chain employs TRBV7-8 and TRBJ1-2; possible D gene TRBD1, 5 bases. Germline CDR1 is SGHVS and CDR2 is FQNEAQ. The CDR3 totals 16 residues. Trimming shortened V by 1 base and J by 4 bases, and 16 bases separated the two germline ends. The chain's CDR3 is CASSLEAGINLYGYTF. Here the CDR3 DNA reads TGTGCCAGCAGCTTAGAGGCAGGGATAAATCTCTATGGCTACACCTTC.

Many counts were recorded for this clone. The V and J genes are TRBV28 and TRBJ2-3, with TRBD2 matching 12 bases. The trim removed 7 bases at V and 1 base at J, leaving 9 bases unmatched. The CDR3 covers 17 residues. CDR1 is MDHEN, CDR2 SYDVKM, per germline. The DNA for the CDR3 is TGTGCCAGCAAGACTAGCGGGAGAAGTCTTCGCACAGATACGCAGTATTTT. This sequence encodes CASKTSGRSLRTDTQYF. The entire variable domain, with the rest obtained from reference TRBV28 and TRBJ2-3, is as follows: DVKVTQSSRYLVKRTGEKVFLECVQDMDHENMFWYRQDPGLGLRLIYFSYDVKMKEKGDIPEGYSVSREKKERFSLILESASTNQTSMYLCASKTSGRSLRTDTQYFGPGTRLTVL.

Ten or more counts support this clone. This sequence joins TRBV27 and TRBJ1-1; the D is unclear. Trimming pared 6 bases from V and 4 bases from J, leaving 15 bases between. The germline CDR1 and CDR2 sequences are MNHEY and SMNVEV (reference sequence). CDR3 length: 14 residues. The CDR3 coding sequence is TGTGCCAGCAGCGTCGACCGAGGGATCACTGAAGCTTTCTTT. Its translation: CASSVDRGITEAFF.

This clone showed up many times. The chain recombines TRBV9 with TRBJ2-7, with 9 bases lining up with TRBD1. The length of the CDR3 is 13 residues. CDR1 and CDR2 (germline): SGDLS, YYNGEE. The V segment lost 2 bases and the J segment 6 bases; nucleotides outside the gene matches: 3. The chain's CDR3 is CASSVGQGAEQYF. As DNA, the CDR3 is TGTGCCAGCAGCGTGGGACAGGGTGCCGAGCAGTACTTC.

The V gene is TRBV6-5, the J gene TRBJ2-5, with 7 positions matching TRBD1. TRBJ2-7 explains the end of the DNA better; the J call may be wrong. Germline V gene lookup returns CDR1 MNHEY and CDR2 SVGAGI. CDR3 length equals 14 residues. The CDR3 DNA sequence: TGTGCCAGCAGCCCGACAGGGCGTTCGTACGAGCAGTACTTC. Its protein product is CASSPTGRSYEQYF.

This clone was observed many times. J is TRBJ1-3 and V is TRBV2, with D possibly TRBD1 on 6 matching bases. With 3 bases removed from V and 6 bases from J, the gap between germline ends came to 15 bases. Germline CDR1 is SNHLY and CDR2 is FYNNEI. This CDR3 region has 15 residues. CDR3 residues: CASSDEGAGENTIYF. The CDR3 DNA reads TGTGCCAGCAGTGATGAAGGGGCAGGGGAAAACACCATATATTTT.

Ten or more counts support this clone. The V call is TRBV5-1, the J call TRBJ1-1; D may be TRBD1 (6 bases). There are 14 residues in the CDR3. The V gene lost 0 bases and the J gene lost 6 bases, with 12 bases spanning the gap. Germline CDR1 and CDR2: SGHRS and YFSETQ. This CDR3 is CASSLEPGGSEAFF. The CDR3 DNA reads as TGCGCCAGCAGCTTGGAGCCGGGGGGCTCTGAAGCTTTCTTT. The full variable domain, with the rest looked up from reference TRBV5-1 and TRBJ1-1, is KAGVTQTPRYLIKTRGQQVTLSCSPISGHRSVSWYQQTPGQGLQFLFEYFSETQRNKGNFPGRFSGRQFSNSRSEMNVSTLELGDSALYLCASSLEPGGSEAFFGQGTRLTVV.

This clone showed up many times. The rearrangement links TRBV7-9 to TRBJ1-1; D is ambiguous. Per germline, CDR1 SEHNR and CDR2 FQNEAQ (reference sequence). Trimming left V 2 bases short and J 2 bases short, with 6 bases between. The CDR3 is 13 residues long. The CDR3 nucleotides read TGTGCCAGCAGCTTAACAGCCAACACTGAAGCTTTCTTT. It translates to CASSLTANTEAFF.

This clone was counted ten times or more. CDR3 sequence reads: CASSIYPRDTSYGYTF. Written as DNA, the CDR3 is TGCGCCAGCAGTATCTACCCCCGGGACACAAGCTATGGCTACACCTTC. V gene TRBV5-1 combines with J gene TRBJ1-2; TRBD1 is a possible D gene (6 bases). Trimming left V 5 bases short and J 4 bases short, with 21 bases between. This CDR3 has 16 residues. CDR1 is SGHRS and CDR2 is YFSETQ in the germline V gene. The full variable domain, rest sourced from reference TRBV5-1 and TRBJ1-2, is KAGVTQTPRYLIKTRGQQVTLSCSPISGHRSVSWYQQTPGQGLQFLFEYFSETQRNKGNFPGRFSGRQFSNSRSEMNVSTLELGDSALYLCASSIYPRDTSYGYTFGSGTRLTVV.

This clone was found many times. This chain joins TRBV5-1 and TRBJ2-7; 9 positions agree with TRBD1. The CDR3 contains 14 residues. Germline values: CDR1 SGHRS, CDR2 YFSETQ. V lost 0 bases and J lost 5; bases outside the gene matches: 3. CDR3 amino acids: CASSLVQGAHEQYF. For the CDR3, the DNA is TGCGCCAGCAGCTTGGTACAGGGGGCCCACGAGCAGTACTTC.

This clone showed up many times. This chain connects TRBV9 to TRBJ1-1; the D is unclear. Germline assignment: CDR1 SGDLS and CDR2 YYNGEE. The CDR3 spans 13 residues. V was clipped by 3 bases and J by 4 bases, with 10 bases between them. Written as DNA, the CDR3 is TGTGCCAGCAGCGCGAGATTAGCCACTGAAGCTTTCTTT. It yields the protein CASSARLATEAFF. Full variable domain (outside the CDR3, taken from reference TRBV9 and TRBJ1-1): DSGVTQTPKHLITATGQRVTLRCSPRSGDLSVYWYQQSLDQGLQFLIQYYNGEERAKGNILERFSAQQFPDLHSELNLSSLELGDSALYFCASSARLATEAFFGQGTRLTVV.

This clone was seen at least ten times. The gene calls are TRBV7-3 and TRBJ1-2, with D unclear. The germline V gene encodes CDR1 SGHTA and CDR2 FQGTGA. Trimming removed 0 bases from V and 7 bases from J, with 21 bases in between. The CDR3 has 17 residues. CDR3 loop: CASSLTPWSGFESGYTF. As DNA, the CDR3 is TGTGCCAGCAGCTTAACGCCTTGGAGTGGATTCGAGAGTGGCTACACCTTC. The full variable domain, its missing parts supplied by reference TRBV7-3 and TRBJ1-2, is GAGVSQTPSNKVTEKGKYVELRCDPISGHTALYWYRQSLGQGPEFLIYFQGTGAADDSGLPNDRFFAVRPEGSVSTLKIQRTERGDSAVYLCASSLTPWSGFESGYTFGSGTRLTVV.

This clone has a count of ten or more. The gene calls are TRBV4-1 and TRBJ2-2, with 7 nucleotides matching TRBD1. Germline lookup yields CDR1 MGHRA and CDR2 YSYEKL. J was trimmed by 7 bases and V by 4 bases; bases with no gene match: 9. The CDR3 has 15 residues. The CDR3 region has the DNA TGCGCCAGCAGCCCTAACAGGGGTCGGAGCGGGGAGCTGTTTTTT. Protein product: CASSPNRGRSGELFF.

The chain couples TRBV27 to TRBJ1-5; 8 bases are a match to TRBD1. The CDR3 totals 14 residues. V gave up 7 bases and J gave up 9 bases; unmatched junction bases: 11. Germline V lookup: CDR1 MNHEY, CDR2 SMNVEV (reference sequence). In DNA form, the CDR3 reads TGTGCCAGCAAAAAACAGGGGGGGCATGTGCCCCAGCATTTT. This translates into CASKKQGGHVPQHF.

This clone was picked up many times. This chain joins TRBV7-9 and TRBJ1-1, with D tentatively TRBD1 (5 bases). CDR1 is SEHNR and CDR2 is FQNEAQ in the germline V gene (reference sequence). The V end lost 4 bases, the J end lost 8 bases, and 14 bases lay between the germline ends. This CDR3 is 13 amino acids long. The CDR3 sequence is CASSSRRAGEAFF. CDR3 sequence (DNA): TGTGCCAGCAGCTCGCGACGGGCAGGGGAAGCTTTCTTT.

This clone was detected many times. This rearrangement joins TRBV5-4 to TRBJ2-7; 7 bases map to TRBD1. The CDR3 length is 13 residues. With 4 bases clipped from V and 2 bases from J, the junction kept 3 bases outside the gene matches. The V gene's germline CDR1 is SGHNT and CDR2 YYREEE (reference sequence). CDR3: CASSRQGAYEQYF. Here the CDR3 DNA reads TGTGCCAGCAGCCGACAGGGTGCCTACGAGCAGTACTTC.

This clone was picked up a small number of times. The gene calls are TRBV4-1 and TRBJ2-2; the match to TRBD2 covers 12 bases. CDR1 and CDR2 from the germline V gene are MGHRA and YSYEKL. With 4 bases clipped from V and 0 bases from J, the junction kept 9 bases outside the gene matches. The CDR3 spans 19 residues. The CDR3 is CASSRRQLAGGANTGELFF. CDR3 nucleotides: TGCGCCAGCAGCCGCCGGCAACTAGCGGGGGGCGCGAACACCGGGGAGCTGTTTTTT.

At least ten counts were recorded for this clone. This chain connects TRBV18 to TRBJ2-7, with D possibly being TRBD1 (6 bases). The CDR3 has 14 residues. Germline V lookup: CDR1 KGHSH, CDR2 LQKENI. Trimming removed 0 bases at V and 3 bases at J, with 9 bases between. For the CDR3, the DNA is TGTGCCAGCTCACCACCAGGACAGATCTACGAGCAGTACTTC. It is translated as CASSPPGQIYEQYF. Based on the CDR3 plus reference TRBV18 and TRBJ2-7, the full variable domain is NAGVMQNPRHLVRRRGQEARLRCSPMKGHSHVYWYRQLPEEGLKFMVYLQKENIIDESGMPKERFSAEFPKEGPSILRIQQVVRGDSAAYFCASSPPGQIYEQYFGPGTRLTVT.